This TCR beta chain was found in a study of T cell repertoires and HLA-DP antigens. Study in general: Transduced HeLa cells presented HLA-DP to CD4+ T cells.

Produced via immunoSEQ multiplex PCR; TCRdb's table is partial and in-frame only. The sample lists over 60,000 clones; roughly 75% were seen once. Note on this clone: Its target is unknown.

This receptor was taken from a man aged 55 to 69 in good health and CMV-seronegative. The sample was CD4+ T cells from PBMCs.

The CDR3 DNA follows: TGCGCCAGCAGTGAAATTGGGGCAGGGGCTGAAGCTTTCTTT. Protein: CASSEIGAGAEAFF. The chain has TRBV10-2 and TRBJ1-1; D perhaps matches TRBD1 (6 bases). Germline assignment: CDR1 WSHSY and CDR2 SAAADI. The length of the CDR3 is 14 residues. Between the trimmed V and J ends, which lost 3 bases and 6 bases, there was a span of 14 bases.